This section outlines one T cell receptor beta chain sequence together with its context. What it binds is unknown. Repertoires were generated with immunoSEQ multiplex PCR, while TCRdb's copy carries only in-frame clones and drops some. This repertoire shows more than 75,000 clones, under 90% found once; its top ten account for approximately 7%. This CDR3 spans 15 amino acids. Trimming left V 4 bases short and J 1 base short, with 14 bases between. The germline CDR1 and CDR2 sequences are SGHTS and YDEGEE. This record belongs to a study of OX40 agonist ivuxolimab in advanced cancers. Study-wide results and caveats: Compared with CD4+, CD8+ T cells on average had more expanded clones. Among patients with partial responses at 0.1-3.0 mg/kg, clonal expansion was among the lowest.

Sequenced material: CD4+ or CD8+ T cells sorted from blood, taken in a trial of the OX40 agonist ivuxolimab. The chain carries TRBV5-8 and TRBJ1-1; tentatively, D is TRBD1 (5 bases). This TCR came from an adult with an advanced solid tumor such as melanoma, head and neck, liver or kidney cancer. The CDR3 region has the DNA TGTGCCAGCAGCCGGGACCAGATAAGGAACACTGAAGCTTTCTTT. Amino acid sequence: CASSRDQIRNTEAFF.